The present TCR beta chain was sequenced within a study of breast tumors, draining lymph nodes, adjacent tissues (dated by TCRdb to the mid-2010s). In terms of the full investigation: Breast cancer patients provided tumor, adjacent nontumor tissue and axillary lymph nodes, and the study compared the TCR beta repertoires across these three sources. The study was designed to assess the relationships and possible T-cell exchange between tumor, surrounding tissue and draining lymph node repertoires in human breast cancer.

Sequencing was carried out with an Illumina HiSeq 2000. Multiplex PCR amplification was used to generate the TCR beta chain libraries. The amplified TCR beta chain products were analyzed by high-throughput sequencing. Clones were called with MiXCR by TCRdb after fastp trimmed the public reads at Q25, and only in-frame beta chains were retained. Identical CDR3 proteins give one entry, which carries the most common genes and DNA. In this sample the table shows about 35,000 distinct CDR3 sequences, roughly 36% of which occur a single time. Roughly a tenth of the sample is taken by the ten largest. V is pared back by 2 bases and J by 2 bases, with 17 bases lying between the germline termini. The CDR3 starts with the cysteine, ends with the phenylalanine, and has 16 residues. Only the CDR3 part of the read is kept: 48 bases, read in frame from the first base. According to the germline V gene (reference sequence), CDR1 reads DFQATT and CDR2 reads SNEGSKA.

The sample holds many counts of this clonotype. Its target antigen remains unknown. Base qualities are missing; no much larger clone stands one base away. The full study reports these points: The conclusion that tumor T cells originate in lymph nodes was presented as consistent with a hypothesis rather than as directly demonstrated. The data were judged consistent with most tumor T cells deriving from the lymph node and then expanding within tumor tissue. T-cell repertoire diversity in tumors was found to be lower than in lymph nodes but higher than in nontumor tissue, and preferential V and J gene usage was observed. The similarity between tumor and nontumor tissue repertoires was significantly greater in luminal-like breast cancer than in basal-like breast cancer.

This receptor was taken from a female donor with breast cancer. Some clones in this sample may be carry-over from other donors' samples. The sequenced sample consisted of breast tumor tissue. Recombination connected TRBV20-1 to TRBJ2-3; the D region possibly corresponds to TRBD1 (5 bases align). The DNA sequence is TGCAGTGCTAGACGACCCCAGGGTGGCCCCACAGATACGCAGTATTTT. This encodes CSARRPQGGPTDTQYF.